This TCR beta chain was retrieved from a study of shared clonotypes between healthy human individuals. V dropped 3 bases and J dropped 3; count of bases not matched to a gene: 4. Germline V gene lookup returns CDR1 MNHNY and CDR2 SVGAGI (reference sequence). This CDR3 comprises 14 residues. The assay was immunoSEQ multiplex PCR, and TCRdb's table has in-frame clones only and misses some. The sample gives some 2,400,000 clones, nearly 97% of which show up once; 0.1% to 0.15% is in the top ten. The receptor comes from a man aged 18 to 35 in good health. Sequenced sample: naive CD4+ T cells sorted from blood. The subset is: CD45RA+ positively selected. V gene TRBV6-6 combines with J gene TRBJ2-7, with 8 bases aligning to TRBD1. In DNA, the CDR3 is TGTGCCAGCAGTTATGGACAGGGACACTACGAGCAGTACTTC. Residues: CASSYGQGHYEQYF.